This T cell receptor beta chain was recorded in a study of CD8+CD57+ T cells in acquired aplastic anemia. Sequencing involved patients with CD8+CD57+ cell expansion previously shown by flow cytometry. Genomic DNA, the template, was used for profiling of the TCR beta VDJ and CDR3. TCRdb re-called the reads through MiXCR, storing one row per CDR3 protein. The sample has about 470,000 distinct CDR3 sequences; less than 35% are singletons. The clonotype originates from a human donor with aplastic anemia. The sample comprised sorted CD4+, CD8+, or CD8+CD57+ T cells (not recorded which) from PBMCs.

CDR3 sequence: CASSVGGFDTEAFF. In nucleotides, the CDR3 is TGTGCCAGCAGTGTGGGGGGCTTCGACACTGAAGCTTTCTTT. The chain couples TRBV25-1 to TRBJ1-1; tentative D call: TRBD1 (6 bases). Trimming shortened V by 4 bases and J by 3 bases, and 12 bases separated the two germline ends. The CDR3 has 14 amino acids. Germline lookup yields CDR1 MGHDK and CDR2 SYGVNS.